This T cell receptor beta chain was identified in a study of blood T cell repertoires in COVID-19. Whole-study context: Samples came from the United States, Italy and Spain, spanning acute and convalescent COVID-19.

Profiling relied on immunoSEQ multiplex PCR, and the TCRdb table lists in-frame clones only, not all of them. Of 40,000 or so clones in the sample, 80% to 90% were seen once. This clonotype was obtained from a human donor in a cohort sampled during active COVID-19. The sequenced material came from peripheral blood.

CDR3 in DNA: TGTGCCAGCAGTCGCGGGTCGGGGGTCGCCGGGGAGCTGTTTTTT. Encoded protein: CASSRGSGVAGELFF. The rearrangement links TRBV2 to TRBJ2-2, with D perhaps matching TRBD2 (6 bases). V lost 5 bases to trimming and J lost 6 bases, with 16 bases between them. CDR3 length equals 15 residues. Germline CDR1 is SNHLY and CDR2 is FYNNEI. Using reference TRBV2 and TRBJ2-2 for the parts outside the CDR3, the full variable domain is EPEVTQTPSHQVTQMGQEVILRCVPISNHLYFYWYRQILGQKVEFLVSFYNNEISEKSEIFDDQFSVERPDGSNFTLKIRSTKLEDSAMYFCASSRGSGVAGELFFGEGSRLTVL.